Shown below are 25 T cell receptor beta chains from a single sample sequenced in a study of T-cell reconstitution after alpha-beta-depleted transplantation in children. The library targeted TCRbeta and was prepared with unique molecular identifiers. TCRdb analysed the PCR reads with MiXCR anew, one entry per CDR3 protein. This table holds over 200,000 distinct CDR3 sequences, about a sixth found once. The sample in question was PBMCs, mostly from graft donor cells, obtained 360 days after TCRalphabeta/CD19-depleted stem cell transplant. Receptor source: a male patient under 10 years old who had a stem cell transplant for acute lymphoblastic leukemia, so the T cells may come from the graft donor.

This clonotype appeared a few times. The chain has TRBV10-3 and TRBJ2-3, with unresolved D. Germline V gene lookup returns CDR1 ENHRY and CDR2 SYGVKD. Between the trimmed V and J ends, which lost 11 bases and 6 bases, there was a span of 12 bases. The CDR3 is made up of 11 amino acids. The CDR3: CAFGGRDTQYF. CDR3 sequence (DNA): TGTGCCTTCGGCGGCAGGGATACGCAGTATTTT.

The CDR3 is CASSESLAGDQETQYF. The CDR3 DNA sequence: TGTGCCAGCAGTGAGAGTCTAGCGGGGGACCAAGAGACCCAGTACTTC. The V call is TRBV6-1, the J call TRBJ2-5, with 10 bases matching TRBD2. The CDR3 has 16 residues. V trimming: 3 bases; J trimming: 0 bases; junction bases outside the gene matches: 4. CDR1 is MNHNS and CDR2 is SASEGT in the germline V gene.

The J gene is TRBJ2-2, the V gene TRBV12-3 or TRBV12-4; the D gene is possibly TRBD1 (5 bases). The CDR3 length is 14 residues. The germline V and J ends were trimmed by 4 bases and 1 base, with 7 bases remaining between them. DNA of the CDR3: TGTGCCAGCAGTTACAGGCGGAACACCGGGGAGCTGTTTTTT. Translation: CASSYRRNTGELFF.

V usage is TRBV7-2 and J usage is TRBJ2-7, with 7 bases fitting TRBD1. The germline CDR1 and CDR2 sequences are SGHTA and FQGNSA. This CDR3 is built from 14 residues. V shed 3 bases and J 4 bases; nucleotides not matched to a gene: 6. CDR3 residues: CASSFDRERYEQYF. The DNA for the CDR3 is TGTGCCAGCAGCTTCGACAGGGAAAGGTACGAGCAGTACTTC.

The chain has TRBV5-1 and TRBJ1-5; D gene ambiguous. V lost 0 bases, J lost 4 bases, and 11 bases lay in between. This CDR3 comprises 15 residues. Germline V gene sequence: CDR1 SGHRS, CDR2 YFSETQ. For the CDR3, the DNA is TGCGCCAGCAGCTTGGGCGCGGACGGAAATCAGCCCCAGCATTTT. Encoded protein: CASSLGADGNQPQHF.

This clonotype appeared a few times. The CDR3 spells CASSLLFSPLHF. In DNA, the CDR3 is TGTGCCAGCAGTTTACTGTTCTCACCCCTCCACTTT. The rearrangement joins TRBV12-3 or TRBV12-4 to TRBJ1-6; no definite D call. The CDR3 contains 12 residues. V was clipped by 2 bases and J by 10 bases, with 6 bases between them.

This clonotype was seen ten or more times. The chain combines TRBV6-1 with TRBJ1-3, with TRBD1 as a possible D gene (6 bases). CDR3 size: 17 residues. Germline CDR1 and CDR2: MNHNS and SASEGT. The germline V and J ends were trimmed by 6 bases and 3 bases, with 21 bases remaining between them. The CDR3 DNA is TGTGCCAGCAGGGATCTTCTACAGGGATTGGGTGGAAACACCATATATTTT. Translating gives CASRDLLQGLGGNTIYF.

This clonotype appeared a few times. The chain employs TRBV28 and TRBJ1-2, with D tentatively TRBD1 (5 bases). The germline V gene encodes CDR1 MDHEN and CDR2 SYDVKM. V dropped 6 bases and J dropped 7 bases, with 27 bases sitting between them. The length of the CDR3 is 17 residues. CDR3 residues: CASSRFFGHLGLRGYTF. Here the CDR3 DNA reads TGTGCCAGCAGCCGTTTCTTCGGACACCTTGGGCTACGTGGCTACACCTTC.

V is TRBV7-3 and J is TRBJ2-2; 12 nucleotides agree with TRBD2. V lost 5 bases and J lost 5; bases outside the gene matches: 6. Germline V gives CDR1 SGHTA, CDR2 FQGTGA. This CDR3 spans 16 amino acids. This CDR3 is CASSPTTSGGTGELFF. In DNA form, the CDR3 reads TGTGCCAGCAGCCCCACAACTAGCGGGGGGACCGGGGAGCTGTTTTTT.

The rearrangement links TRBV25-1 to TRBJ2-7, with TRBD1 matching 10 bases. The germline V gene has CDR1 MGHDK and CDR2 SYGVNS. V trimming: 3 bases; J trimming: 3 bases; junction bases outside the gene matches: 2. The CDR3 sequence is 14 residues long. CDR3 nucleotide sequence: TGTGCCAGCAGTGACCGGGACAGGGGCTACGAGCAGTACTTC. It encodes CASSDRDRGYEQYF.

The rearrangement joins TRBV4-2 to TRBJ1-5; D perhaps matches TRBD1 (5 bases). Trimming took off 1 base at V and 2 bases at J, with 24 bases between the two ends. CDR3 size: 20 residues. CDR1 LGHNA and CDR2 YNFKEQ come from the germline V gene. CDR3 DNA: TGTGCCAGCAGCCAAGGGTGGAGGGGTGGACGGTCCTGGGGCAATCAGCCCCAGCATTTT. Its protein is CASSQGWRGGRSWGNQPQHF.

This chain links TRBV4-2 with TRBJ2-1, with D possibly matching TRBD1 (5 bases). Germline lookup yields CDR1 LGHNA and CDR2 YNFKEQ. V was clipped by 3 bases and J by 11 bases, with 11 bases between them. CDR3 length: 12 residues. CDR3: CASSQQGMQQFF. The CDR3 DNA reads TGTGCCAGCAGCCAGCAGGGCATGCAGCAGTTCTTC.

Worth noting for this clonotype: Sequence at one end of the junction differs from germline and may be a read error. In DNA, the CDR3 is TGCAGCGTCGAAGACAGAGAAAGCTCTGGGGCCAACGTCCTGACTTTC. Its translation is CSVEDRESSGANVLTF. The rearrangement uses TRBV29-1 and TRBJ2-6; a possible D gene is TRBD1 (5 bases). CDR1 is SQVTM, CDR2 ANQGSEA, per germline. The CDR3 length is 16 residues.

The chain joins TRBV9 to TRBJ2-7; the D is unclear. V gave up 3 bases and J gave up 3 bases, with 4 bases separating them. The CDR3 extends over 11 amino acids. Germline V gene lookup returns CDR1 SGDLS and CDR2 YYNGEE. The CDR3 DNA follows: TGTGCCAGCAGCGATAACTACGAGCAGTACTTC. Amino acid sequence: CASSDNYEQYF.

Here the CDR3 reads CASKSVMDEQFF. In nucleotides, the CDR3 is TGTGCCAGCAAGTCGGTGATGGATGAGCAGTTCTTC. The chain employs TRBV2 and TRBJ2-1, with D unclear. CDR3 length equals 12 residues. Trimming shortened V by 7 bases and J by 8 bases, and 12 bases separated the two germline ends. Germline V CDR1 and CDR2: SNHLY, FYNNEI.

This clonotype was seen repeatedly, ten times or more. The chain joins TRBV5-6 to TRBJ2-7; the match to TRBD2 covers 9 bases. V lost 4 bases to trimming and J lost 2 bases; unmatched junction nucleotides: 1. In germline, CDR1 is SGHDT, CDR2 YYEEEE. The CDR3 covers 13 residues. CDR3 in DNA: TGTGCCAGCAGCCTAGCGGGACCCTACGAGCAGTACTTC. Its translation: CASSLAGPYEQYF.

This clonotype appeared a few times. V is TRBV4-3 and J is TRBJ2-5; 11 nucleotides line up with TRBD2. Germline CDR1 reads LGHNA; CDR2 reads YSLEER. The CDR3 is 16 residues long. J lost 3 bases, V lost 1 base, and 4 bases had no gene match. CDR3: CASSQGLGLAEETQYF. Written as DNA, the CDR3 is TGCGCCAGCAGCCAAGGTCTGGGACTAGCGGAAGAGACCCAGTACTTC.

The chain couples TRBV12-3 or TRBV12-4 to TRBJ2-3, with TRBD1 identical over 7 bases. The V and J ends lost 4 bases and 2 bases, in that order; junction bases with no gene match: 6. CDR3 length equals 15 residues. The CDR3 DNA sequence: TGTGCCAGCAGTTCTGGGGACAGAAACACAGATACGCAGTATTTT. Amino acids: CASSSGDRNTDTQYF.

This clonotype was seen just once. This rearrangement joins TRBV20-1 to TRBJ2-1, with a possible D match to TRBD2 (6 bases). This CDR3 region has 15 residues. Trimming shortened V by 5 bases and J by 7 bases, and 21 bases separated the two germline ends. Germline assignment: CDR1 DFQATT and CDR2 SNEGSKA (reference sequence). The CDR3 region has the DNA TGCAGTGCTTGCCTCCGGGCCGGGGGAGGAAATGAGCAGTTCTTC. Its translation: CSACLRAGGGNEQFF.

This chain links TRBV29-1 with TRBJ2-2; the D gene is possibly TRBD1 (6 bases). V gave up 1 base and J gave up 6 bases, with 9 bases separating them. The CDR3 totals 13 residues. The germline V gene encodes CDR1 SQVTM and CDR2 ANQGSEA. The CDR3 region is CSVEGHRAGELFF. The CDR3, as DNA: TGCAGCGTTGAAGGTCACAGGGCCGGGGAGCTGTTTTTT.

The rearrangement joins TRBV20-1 to TRBJ2-3; possibly TRBD1 for D (6 bases). In germline, CDR1 is DFQATT, CDR2 SNEGSKA (reference sequence). The CDR3 totals 10 residues. V lost 4 bases and J lost 11, with 10 bases in between. The CDR3 region is CSAKDREQYF. CDR3 nucleotide sequence: TGCAGTGCTAAGGACAGAGAGCAGTATTTT.

This chain uses TRBV18 with TRBJ2-2; maybe TRBD1 (5 bases). The CDR3 is made up of 15 amino acids. The V gene lost 2 bases and the J gene lost 4 bases, with 11 bases spanning the gap. Germline values: CDR1 KGHSH, CDR2 LQKENI. The CDR3 DNA sequence: TGTGCCAGCTCACCAATGGGGCGCGGCACCGGGGAGCTGTTTTTT. The encoded protein is CASSPMGRGTGELFF.

V usage is TRBV20-1 and J usage is TRBJ2-3, with D uncertain. The germline V gene has CDR1 DFQATT and CDR2 SNEGSKA (reference sequence). Trimming took 0 bases from V and 2 from J, leaving 12 bases between them. The CDR3 has 15 amino acids. The CDR3, as DNA: TGCAGTGCTAGAGAATTGGGGTCCGCCACAGATACGCAGTATTTT. Its translation is CSARELGSATDTQYF.

This chain connects TRBV5-1 to TRBJ2-1; D not resolved. Trimming removed 5 bases from V and 9 bases from J, with 15 bases in between. The length of the CDR3 is 13 residues. CDR1 is SGHRS and CDR2 is YFSETQ in the germline V gene. Written as DNA, the CDR3 is TGCGCCAGCAGTTTCGGAGACGCAACTGAGCAGTTCTTC. Translation: CASSFGDATEQFF.

This clonotype was seen only a few times. The rearrangement uses TRBV12-3 or TRBV12-4 and TRBJ2-3; D is unclear. This CDR3 has 10 amino acids. Trimming removed 4 bases from V and 8 bases from J, with 4 bases in between. This chain's CDR3 is CASSYGTQYF. The DNA for the CDR3 is TGTGCCAGCAGTTATGGTACGCAGTATTTT.